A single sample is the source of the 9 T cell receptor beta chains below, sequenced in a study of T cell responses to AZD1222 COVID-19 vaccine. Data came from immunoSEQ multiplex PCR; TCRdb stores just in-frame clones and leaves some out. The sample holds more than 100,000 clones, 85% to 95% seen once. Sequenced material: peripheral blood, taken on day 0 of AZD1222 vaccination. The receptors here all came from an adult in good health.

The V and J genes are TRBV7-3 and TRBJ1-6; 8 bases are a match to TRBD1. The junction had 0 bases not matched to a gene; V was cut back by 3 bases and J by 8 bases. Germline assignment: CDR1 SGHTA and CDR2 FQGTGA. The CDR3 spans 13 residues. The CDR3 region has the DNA TGTGCCAGCAGCTTGGACAGGGATTCACCCCTCCACTTT. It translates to CASSLDRDSPLHF.

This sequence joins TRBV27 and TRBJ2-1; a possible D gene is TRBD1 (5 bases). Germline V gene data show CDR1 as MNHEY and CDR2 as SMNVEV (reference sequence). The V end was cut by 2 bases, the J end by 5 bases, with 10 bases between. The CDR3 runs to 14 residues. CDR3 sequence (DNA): TGTGCCAGCAGTTTACAGGGTCCAAACAATGAGCAGTTCTTC. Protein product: CASSLQGPNNEQFF.

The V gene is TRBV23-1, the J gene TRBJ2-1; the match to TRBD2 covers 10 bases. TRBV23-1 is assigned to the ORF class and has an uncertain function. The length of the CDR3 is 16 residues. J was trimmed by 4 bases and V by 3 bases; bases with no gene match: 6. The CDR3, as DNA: TGCGCCAGCAGTCAGGGAGGACTAGCGGCTTACAATGAGCAGTTCTTC. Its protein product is CASSQGGLAAYNEQFF.

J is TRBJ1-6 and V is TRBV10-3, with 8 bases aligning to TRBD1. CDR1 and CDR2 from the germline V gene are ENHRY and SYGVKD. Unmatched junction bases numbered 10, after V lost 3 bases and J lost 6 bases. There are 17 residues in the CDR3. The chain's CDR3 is CAISDRGQGGTNSPLHF. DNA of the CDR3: TGTGCCATCAGTGACAGGGGGCAAGGAGGGACTAATTCACCCCTCCACTTT.

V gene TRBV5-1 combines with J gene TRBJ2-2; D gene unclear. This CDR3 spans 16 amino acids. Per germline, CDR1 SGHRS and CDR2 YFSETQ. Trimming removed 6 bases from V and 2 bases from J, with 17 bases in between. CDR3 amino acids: CASTNPGLQNTGELFF. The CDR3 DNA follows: TGCGCCAGCACCAACCCTGGGTTACAAAACACCGGGGAGCTGTTTTTT.

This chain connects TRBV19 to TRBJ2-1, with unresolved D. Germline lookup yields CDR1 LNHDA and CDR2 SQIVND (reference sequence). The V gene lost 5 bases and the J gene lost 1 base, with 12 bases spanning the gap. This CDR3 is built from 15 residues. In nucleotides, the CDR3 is TGTGCCAGTAGTTATGGAGCCAATTCCTACAATGAGCAGTTCTTC. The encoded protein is CASSYGANSYNEQFF.

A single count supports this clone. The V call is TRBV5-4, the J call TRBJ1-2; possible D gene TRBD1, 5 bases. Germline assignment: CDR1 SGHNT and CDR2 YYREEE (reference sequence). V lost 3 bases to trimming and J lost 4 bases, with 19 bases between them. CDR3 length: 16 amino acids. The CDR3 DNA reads TGTGCCAGCAGCTCTTCCGGGGACCTACCCGTCTATGGCTACACCTTC. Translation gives CASSSSGDLPVYGYTF.

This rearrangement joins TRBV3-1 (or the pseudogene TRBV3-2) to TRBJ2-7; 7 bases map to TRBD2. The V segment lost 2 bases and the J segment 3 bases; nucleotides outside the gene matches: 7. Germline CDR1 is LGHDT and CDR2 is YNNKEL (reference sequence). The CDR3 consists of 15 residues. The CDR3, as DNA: TGTGCCAGCAGCCAACAAGCGGGGCGGGGCTACGAGCAGTACTTC. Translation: CASSQQAGRGYEQYF.

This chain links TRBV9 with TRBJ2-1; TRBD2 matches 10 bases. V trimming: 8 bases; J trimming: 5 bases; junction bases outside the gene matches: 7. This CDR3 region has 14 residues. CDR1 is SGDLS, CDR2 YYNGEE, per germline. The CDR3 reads CARPEGLADNEQFF. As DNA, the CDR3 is TGTGCCAGACCGGAAGGACTAGCGGACAATGAGCAGTTCTTC.